The 12 T cell receptor beta chains in this list originate from one sample, sequenced in a study of CD8+ T cells in alopecia areata. RNA, once extracted, was reverse transcribed into cDNA for use as the sequencing template. Sequencing used immunoSEQ multiplex PCR; TCRdb keeps in-frame clones, though not all of them. The sample gives 150,000 or so clones, around 54% of which show up once; 4.5% to 5% is in the top ten. What was sequenced was CD4+ T cells sorted from blood. Receptors were obtained from a human donor in good health.

This clone was counted only a few times. V usage is TRBV5-1 and J usage is TRBJ2-2; D gene unclear. The V and J ends lost 0 bases and 5 bases respectively, with 11 bases between them. Germline V CDR1 and CDR2: SGHRS, YFSETQ. This CDR3 contains 15 residues. CDR3 sequence reads: CASSLVQTRTGELFF. The CDR3 DNA reads as TGCGCCAGCAGCTTGGTCCAAACTCGGACCGGGGAGCTGTTTTTT.

The V and J genes are TRBV9 and TRBJ2-3, with a weak D call TRBD2 (6 bases). This CDR3 spans 16 amino acids. Germline values: CDR1 SGDLS, CDR2 YYNGEE. Deletions cut 0 bases from V and 4 bases from J, with 15 bases between. The CDR3, as DNA: TGTGCCAGCAGCGTAGGATCTAGCGTGGTCTCAGATACGCAGTATTTT. It yields the protein CASSVGSSVVSDTQYF.

This chain connects TRBV28 to TRBJ1-2, with D possibly matching TRBD1 (6 bases). The CDR3 consists of 15 residues. V lost 7 bases, J lost 6 bases, and 21 bases lay in between. Germline loops: CDR1 MDHEN, CDR2 SYDVKM. The CDR3 bases are TGTGCCAGCATTCCTCTCCTCGACAGGTCCCATGGCTACACCTTC. Translating gives CASIPLLDRSHGYTF.

The J gene is TRBJ1-5, the V gene TRBV5-6; D is possibly TRBD1 (5 bases). The CDR3 has 14 residues. V shed 3 bases and J shed 3 bases, with 10 bases lying between them. CDR1 and CDR2 (germline): SGHDT, YYEEEE. CDR3 loop: CASSSRVINQPQHF. CDR3 sequence (DNA): TGTGCCAGCAGCTCCAGGGTTATCAATCAGCCCCAGCATTTT.

This chain connects TRBV30 to TRBJ2-7; either TRBD1 or TRBD2 may supply D (5 bases each). The CDR3 runs 15 residues. From germline, CDR1 is GTSNPN and CDR2 SVGIG (reference sequence). Trimming stripped 5 bases from V and 3 bases from J, with 20 bases between. The CDR3 loop is CAWGGKGAPYYEQYF. CDR3 nucleotides: TGTGCCTGGGGGGGTAAGGGAGCCCCCTACTACGAGCAGTACTTC.

The CDR3 region has the DNA TGTGCCAGCAGCTTGGGATCTGTTGGCCATGAGCAGTTCTTC. This encodes CASSLGSVGHEQFF. The genes are TRBV5-4 and TRBJ2-1; D gene uncertain. CDR3 size: 14 residues. The V end lost 0 bases, the J end lost 8 bases, and 12 bases lay between the germline ends. Germline CDR1 reads SGHNT; CDR2 reads YYREEE (reference sequence).

This clone occurred a few times. This sequence joins TRBV9 and TRBJ2-7, with TRBD2 matching over 9 bases. The CDR3 spans 15 residues. V was pared by 0 bases and J by 3 bases, with 4 bases of the junction left unmatched. From germline, CDR1 is SGDLS and CDR2 YYNGEE. CDR3 DNA: TGTGCCAGCAGCGTAGAGGCGGGAGGGGACTACGAGCAGTACTTC. Protein product: CASSVEAGGDYEQYF.

There are a few counts of this clone. The rearrangement joins TRBV29-1 to TRBJ2-4; TRBD1 is a possible D gene (6 bases). With 7 bases removed from V and 6 bases from J, the gap between germline ends came to 10 bases. The CDR3 covers 11 residues. Per the germline V gene, CDR1 is SQVTM and CDR2 is ANQGSEA. The CDR3 loop is CSGWTANIQYF. The DNA of the CDR3 is TGCAGCGGCTGGACAGCAAACATTCAGTACTTC.

The chain employs TRBV5-4 and TRBJ1-2; D not resolved. Trimming left V 5 bases short and J 4 bases short, with 15 bases between. CDR1 is SGHNT, CDR2 YYREEE, per germline (reference sequence). The CDR3 covers 14 residues. CDR3 nucleotide sequence: TGTGCCAGCAGACCGGAGGGTAGGCTCTATGGCTACACCTTC. Protein sequence: CASRPEGRLYGYTF.

In this sample, this clone turned up a few times. The V call is TRBV2, the J call TRBJ1-5, with D possibly being TRBD1 (6 bases). CDR3 size: 13 residues. V was pared by 9 bases and J by 0 bases, with 9 bases between. From germline, CDR1 is SNHLY and CDR2 FYNNEI. The CDR3 coding sequence is TGTGCCAGTCGGACAGTTAGCAATCAGCCCCAGCATTTT. Translation: CASRTVSNQPQHF.

V gene TRBV2 combines with J gene TRBJ2-7; 11 positions match TRBD2. The germline V gene encodes CDR1 SNHLY and CDR2 FYNNEI. With V trimmed by 5 bases and J by 4 bases, 7 bases remained unmatched. The CDR3 is made up of 15 amino acids. The DNA of the CDR3 is TGTGCCAGCAGTCCTAACCCTAGCGGGAGGTACGAGCAGTACTTC. It translates to CASSPNPSGRYEQYF. Full variable domain (remainder filled in from reference TRBV2 and TRBJ2-7): EPEVTQTPSHQVTQMGQEVILRCVPISNHLYFYWYRQILGQKVEFLVSFYNNEISEKSEIFDDQFSVERPDGSNFTLKIRSTKLEDSAMYFCASSPNPSGRYEQYFGPGTRLTVT.

For the CDR3, the DNA is TGTGCCAGCAGCTTATTTCTGGTGGAGACCCAGTACTTC. It translates to CASSLFLVETQYF. This chain uses TRBV5-8 with TRBJ2-5; D not resolved. Trimming shortened V by 2 bases and J by 5 bases, and 10 bases separated the two germline ends. The CDR3 spans 13 residues. Per germline, CDR1 SGHTS and CDR2 YDEGEE.